This TCR beta chain is from a study of blood T cell repertoires in COVID-19. Produced via immunoSEQ multiplex PCR; TCRdb's table is partial and in-frame only. The data show fewer than 450,000 clones, about 90% seen once. Enrolled through a virtual design, the participants were between roughly 18 and 100 years of age and came from 24 US areas. What the recovered Cohort 3 donors had was two negative PCRs, clearance, or symptom resolution. This clone was recorded a few times. Trimming left V 5 bases short and J 9 bases short, with 14 bases between. CDR1 and CDR2 from the germline V gene are MNHEY and SMNVEV (reference sequence). The CDR3 spans 14 residues.

Specimen: PBMCs or T cells enriched from blood (not recorded which). The V gene is TRBV27, the J gene TRBJ1-6, with D possibly matching TRBD1 (6 bases). This TCR derives from a woman aged 25 to 45 who had recovered from COVID-19. CDR3 amino acids: CASSLTGNGSPLHF. The CDR3 bases are TGTGCCAGCAGTCTAACAGGGAACGGTTCACCCCTCCACTTT.